These 15 T cell receptor beta chains originate from one sample sequenced in a study of response to subunit inactivated influenza vaccine. TCRdb redid the calling of the RT-PCR reads with MiXCR, one entry per CDR3 protein. The sample has some 300,000 distinct CDR3 sequences; roughly 22% are singletons. Sample: PBMCs from blood, taken less than 22 months after vaccination. The receptor source for this set is a man between 50 and 69 years old who received an inactivated influenza vaccine.

This clonotype was found many times. The V gene is TRBV10-3, the J gene TRBJ1-6; 9 bases agree with TRBD1. Germline assignment: CDR1 ENHRY and CDR2 SYGVKD. Losses at the gene ends were 6 bases for V and 7 bases for J; bases not matched to a gene: 7. CDR3 length equals 15 residues. CDR3 amino acids: CAISSGTGKNSPLHF. CDR3 DNA: TGTGCCATCAGCTCCGGGACAGGGAAGAATTCACCCCTCCACTTT.

The sample holds a few counts of this clonotype. The chain carries TRBV30 and TRBJ1-4; D ambiguous. The V gene's germline CDR1 is GTSNPN and CDR2 SVGIG (reference sequence). CDR3 size: 18 residues. V dropped 0 bases and J dropped 0 bases, with 17 bases sitting between them. The CDR3 region is CAWSVREGKAATNEKLFF. CDR3 sequence (DNA): TGTGCCTGGAGTGTACGGGAGGGAAAGGCTGCAACTAATGAAAAACTGTTTTTT.

Many counts were recorded for this clonotype. V usage is TRBV5-1 and J usage is TRBJ1-2, with TRBD1 as a possible D gene (5 bases). The CDR3 extends over 17 amino acids. Germline V gene data show CDR1 as SGHRS and CDR2 as YFSETQ. V lost 4 bases and J lost 4, with 23 bases in between. The CDR3 loop is CASSDPPGTPKGYGYTF. The CDR3 nucleotides read TGCGCCAGCAGCGATCCTCCCGGGACCCCTAAGGGCTATGGCTACACCTTC.

This clonotype was observed a few times. V and J are TRBV7-9 and TRBJ1-6, with D unclear. This CDR3 has 14 amino acids. V was pared by 6 bases and J by 5 bases, with 11 bases between. Germline CDR1 is SEHNR and CDR2 is FQNEAQ (reference sequence). CDR3 sequence reads: CASRSGPNNSPLHF. The CDR3 nucleotides are TGTGCCAGCAGGTCAGGACCCAATAATTCACCCCTCCACTTT.

J is TRBJ1-3 and V is TRBV7-2, with a possible D match to TRBD1 (5 bases). The germline V and J ends were trimmed by 3 bases and 0 bases, with 15 bases remaining between them. The CDR3 is 17 residues long. From germline, CDR1 is SGHTA and CDR2 FQGNSA. In DNA form, the CDR3 reads TGTGCCAGCAGCTTCCCCTCGCTGAGGGGCTCTGGAAACACCATATATTTT. It yields the protein CASSFPSLRGSGNTIYF.

The chain combines TRBV28 with TRBJ1-6, with 7 positions matching TRBD1. The CDR3 has 14 amino acids. V was clipped by 6 bases and J by 5 bases; unmatched bases: 4. Per germline, CDR1 MDHEN and CDR2 SYDVKM. The DNA for the CDR3 is TGTGCCAGCAGATTGGGACAGAATAATTCACCCCTCCACTTT. It is translated as CASRLGQNNSPLHF. The variable domain in full, with the rest retrieved from reference TRBV28 and TRBJ1-6, is DVKVTQSSRYLVKRTGEKVFLECVQDMDHENMFWYRQDPGLGLRLIYFSYDVKMKEKGDIPEGYSVSREKKERFSLILESASTNQTSMYLCASRLGQNNSPLHFGNGTRLTVT.

This clonotype was seen at least ten times. The rearrangement joins TRBV20-1 to TRBJ1-1; no clear D. V was cut by 1 base and J by 4 bases, with 10 bases left in between. The length of the CDR3 is 13 residues. CDR1 DFQATT and CDR2 SNEGSKA come from the germline V gene (reference sequence). The CDR3 protein is CSARVWDSTEAFF. In nucleotides, the CDR3 is TGCAGTGCTAGAGTATGGGATAGCACTGAAGCTTTCTTT.

The chain joins TRBV28 to TRBJ2-7; 13 bases align to TRBD2. The J segment lost 2 bases and the V segment lost 7 bases, leaving 8 bases of the junction unmatched. The CDR3 covers 16 residues. Germline V CDR1 and CDR2: MDHEN, SYDVKM. CDR3 DNA sequence: TGTGCCAGCATGAGACTAGCGGGAGGTGACCCCTACGAGCAGTACTTC. Encoded protein: CASMRLAGGDPYEQYF.

The V and J genes are TRBV12-3 or TRBV12-4 and TRBJ2-7; D is ambiguous. There are 14 residues in the CDR3. The V gene lost 0 bases and the J gene lost 1 base, with 7 bases spanning the gap. CDR3 sequence (DNA): TGTGCCAGCAGTTTAGCTGAGAAATCCTACGAGCAGTACTTC. The encoded protein is CASSLAEKSYEQYF.

This clonotype was seen only a few times. The V gene is TRBV7-2, the J gene TRBJ1-2; D not certain. The CDR3 totals 16 residues. With 7 bases removed from V and 8 bases from J, the gap between germline ends came to 26 bases. Germline V gives CDR1 SGHTA, CDR2 FQGNSA. CDR3 in amino acids: CASTINMGTAVQGYTF. As DNA, the CDR3 is TGTGCCAGCACTATTAATATGGGCACCGCAGTACAAGGCTACACCTTC.

The V and J genes are TRBV4-2 and TRBJ1-5, with TRBD1 matching over 7 bases. Germline loops: CDR1 LGHNA, CDR2 YNFKEQ. This CDR3 contains 16 residues. Germline trimming cut 4 bases from V and 0 bases from J; bases unmatched to any gene: 6. CDR3 DNA: TGTGCCAGCAGCCGAGACAGGGTCCTTAGCAATCAGCCCCAGCATTTT. Its translation: CASSRDRVLSNQPQHF.

Remarks on this clonotype: One junction end disagrees with the germline gene, perhaps due to a read error. V usage is TRBV18 and J usage is TRBJ1-2; 7 bases match TRBD1. The CDR3 is 14 residues long. Germline-derived CDR1 and CDR2 are KGHSH and LQKENI. This chain's CDR3 is CASSPDRAGYVYTF. The CDR3 nucleotides read TGTGCCAGCTCACCAGACAGGGCGGGCTATGTCTACACCTTC.

This clonotype showed up just a few times. The V call is TRBV12-3 or TRBV12-4, the J call TRBJ1-1, with TRBD1 as a possible D gene (5 bases). The length of the CDR3 is 14 residues. V lost 7 bases to trimming and J lost 0 bases, with 12 bases between them. In DNA form, the CDR3 reads TGTGCCAGCACACGGCGGGGCCTGAACACTGAAGCTTTCTTT. It yields the protein CASTRRGLNTEAFF.

This clonotype was counted between two and nine times. The chain is built from TRBV5-6 and TRBJ1-2; TRBD1 matches at 8 bases. Germline values: CDR1 SGHDT, CDR2 YYEEEE. The CDR3 is 15 amino acids. V shed 4 bases and J 3 bases; nucleotides not matched to a gene: 8. CDR3 in DNA: TGTGCCAGCAGCCCGCCGGGACAGGTGTACTATGGCTACACCTTC. This codes for CASSPPGQVYYGYTF.

The chain couples TRBV19 to TRBJ2-2; 8 nucleotides align to TRBD2. The CDR3 has 15 residues. V was clipped by 4 bases and J by 1 base; unmatched bases: 2. Germline CDR1 reads LNHDA; CDR2 reads SQIVND (reference sequence). CDR3 bases: TGTGCCAGTAGTAAACTAGCGGTGAACACCGGGGAGCTGTTTTTT. Translated: CASSKLAVNTGELFF.